What follows are 2 T cell receptor beta chains derived from one specimen sequenced in a study of cytomegalovirus exposure and HLA in healthy donors (dated by TCRdb to the late 2010s). The method behind the library was the immunoSEQ multiplex PCR assay. The multiplex PCR relied on a mix of 60 forward primers for TCR Vbeta segments and 13 reverse primers for TCR Jbeta segments. Entries here come from immuneACCESS through TCRdb and include only in-frame sequences with V and J called. Some clones fail to appear in such tables; in the studies checked, an unresolved V gene covers under half of the shortfall, and the cause of the remainder is unknown. The sample data list 120,000 or so clones, and about 68% of these were observed just once. Of the sample, approximately 3.9% falls within the top ten clones. Sequencing was done on a sample of PBMCs. The source of these receptors is a man between 35 and 55 years old in good health and CMV-seropositive.

This chain connects TRBV29-1 to TRBJ2-3, with D perhaps matching TRBD2 (7 bases). The CDR3 sequence is 15 residues long. V shed 3 bases and J shed 2 bases, with 15 bases lying between them. Germline V gene lookup returns CDR1 SQVTM and CDR2 ANQGSEA. CDR3 amino acids: CSVDGGGRATDTQYF. CDR3 nucleotide sequence: TGCAGCGTTGATGGAGGGGGGAGGGCCACAGATACGCAGTATTTT.

This clone was seen just once. This chain links TRBV7-2 with TRBJ2-5, with 12 nucleotides matching TRBD2. This CDR3 is 19 amino acids long. V was pared by 5 bases and J by 1 base, with 14 bases of the junction left unmatched. Germline loops: CDR1 SGHTA, CDR2 FQGNSA. This chain's CDR3 is CASSPGVPGLAGIQETQYF. As DNA, the CDR3 is TGTGCCAGCAGCCCTGGGGTCCCTGGACTAGCGGGGATCCAAGAGACCCAGTACTTC.